This entry describes one TCR beta chain. The source of the sample is a study of blood T cell repertoires in COVID-19. The table came from immunoSEQ multiplex PCR; TCRdb's copy has only in-frame clones and leaves some out. The sample has about 340,000 clones; around 90% are singletons. The germline V gene encodes CDR1 LGHDT and CDR2 YNNKEL (reference sequence). The V gene lost 4 bases and the J gene lost 3 bases, with 15 bases spanning the gap. CDR3 size: 15 residues. The receptor was derived from a woman in her thirties who had recovered from COVID-19. The sample was PBMCs or T cells enriched from blood (not recorded which). The rearrangement uses TRBV3-1 (or the pseudogene TRBV3-2) and TRBJ1-2; D perhaps matches TRBD1 (5 bases). The CDR3 sequence: CASSPLGRSDYGYTF. The DNA for the CDR3 is TGTGCCAGCAGCCCACTGGGGCGGTCGGACTATGGCTACACCTTC.